This T cell receptor (beta chain) was sequenced in a study of blood T cells in healthy people across ages. Turning to this clonotype: The antigen remains unidentified.

Combining a sample-barcoded 5' primer with a J-beta primer mix, a second PCR ran for 7 to 11 cycles. TCRdb fed the 5' RACE reads into MiXCR, producing one record per CDR3 protein. The table lists just over 1 million distinct CDR3 sequences, around 45% of them singletons. Study results and caveats: Observed TCR beta diversity per million T cells went down as age went up. This fall followed a roughly linear course with age. The lack of PBMC sorting stopped any conclusive naive versus antigen-experienced comparison.

The germline V and J ends were trimmed by 5 bases and 3 bases, with 10 bases remaining between them. The CDR3 covers 13 residues. The V gene's germline CDR1 is KGHDR and CDR2 SFDVKD. Sequences were obtained from blood. This chain links TRBV24-1 with TRBJ2-7, with no clear D. This TCR was recovered from an older woman in good health. The CDR3 nucleotides are TGTGCCACCAGTGGCCCTACTATCTACGAGCAGTACTTC. This gives the protein CATSGPTIYEQYF.